This TCR beta chain was retrieved from a study of metastatic and nonmetastatic thyroid tumors. Study information: Repertoires from malignant and benign thyroid patients were compared across blood and tumor or nodule tissue.

In its sample, this clone was seen many times. The target antigen is unknown. Original data processing: The study built a papillary thyroid cancer distant-metastasis classifier from CDR3 differences across clinicopathological groups. TCRdb reanalyzed the PCR reads with MiXCR. The V and J calls and clone size are TCRdb's, not the authors'. The sample lists roughly 25,000 clones; roughly 13% were seen once. General study points: Malignant thyroid tumors reportedly had TCR beta diversity that was significantly higher than in benign nodules, in blood and tumor.

Each patient went into thyroid surgery without having received any treatment. The specimen sequenced was blood. The receptor was isolated from a female donor with papillary thyroid cancer or a benign thyroid nodule (not recorded which). Some clones in this sample may be carry-over from other donors' samples.

The CDR3 DNA reads as TGTGCCAGCAGTTACTCGGGGACCAAAAACATTCAGTACTTC. The encoded protein is CASSYSGTKNIQYF. The chain has TRBV6-5 and TRBJ2-4, with D unresolved. CDR1 and CDR2 (germline): MNHEY, SVGAGI. V shed 0 bases and J shed 2 bases, with 5 bases lying between them. The CDR3 consists of 14 residues.